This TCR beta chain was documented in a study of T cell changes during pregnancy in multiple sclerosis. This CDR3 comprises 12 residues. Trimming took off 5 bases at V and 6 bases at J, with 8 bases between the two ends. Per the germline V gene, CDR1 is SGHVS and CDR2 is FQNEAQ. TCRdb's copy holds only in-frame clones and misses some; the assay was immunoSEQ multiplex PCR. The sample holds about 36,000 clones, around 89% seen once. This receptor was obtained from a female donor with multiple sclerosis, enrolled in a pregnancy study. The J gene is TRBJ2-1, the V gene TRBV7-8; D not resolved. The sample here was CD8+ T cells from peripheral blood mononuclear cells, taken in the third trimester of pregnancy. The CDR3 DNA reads TGTGCCAGCAGCGCTCCAGTCAATGAGCAGTTCTTC. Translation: CASSAPVNEQFF.